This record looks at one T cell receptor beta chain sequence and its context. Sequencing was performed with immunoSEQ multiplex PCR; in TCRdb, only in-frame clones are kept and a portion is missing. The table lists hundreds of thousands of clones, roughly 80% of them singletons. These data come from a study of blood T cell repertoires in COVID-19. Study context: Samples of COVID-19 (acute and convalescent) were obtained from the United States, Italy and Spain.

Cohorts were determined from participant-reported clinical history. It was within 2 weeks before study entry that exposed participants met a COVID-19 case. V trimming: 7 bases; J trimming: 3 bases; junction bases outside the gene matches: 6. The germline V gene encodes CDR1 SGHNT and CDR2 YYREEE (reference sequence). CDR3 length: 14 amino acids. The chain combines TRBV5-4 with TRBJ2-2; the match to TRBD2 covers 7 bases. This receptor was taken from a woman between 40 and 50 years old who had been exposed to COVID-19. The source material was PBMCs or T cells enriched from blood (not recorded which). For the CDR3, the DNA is TGTGCCAGCCAGCGGGGCGCGGACACCGGGGAGCTGTTTTTT. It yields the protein CASQRGADTGELFF.